This record looks at one TCR beta chain sequence and its context. The sample is drawn from a study of blood T cell repertoires in COVID-19. As for the study in general: The study drew acute and convalescent COVID-19 samples from the United States, Italy and Spain. PBMCs, B-cell-depleted T cells, or T cells provided the cDNA or gDNA that made up the material.

Methods used by the authors: It was from reference gene primer amplification that nucleated cell counts were estimated. This table comes from immunoSEQ multiplex PCR, and its TCRdb copy is limited to in-frame clones, with some not included. That table supplies the V and J calls and clone size; D and trimming were determined from the DNA. The sample holds some 200,000 clones, around 80% seen once. Germline assignment: CDR1 ENHRY and CDR2 SYGVKD. V was trimmed by 4 bases and J by 0 bases, leaving 7 bases between them. This CDR3 has 14 residues. The sample taken for sequencing was peripheral blood. This clonotype was obtained from a woman between 35 and 50 years old with acute or convalescent COVID-19. V is TRBV10-3 and J is TRBJ2-1; a possible D gene is TRBD2 (5 bases). The CDR3 loop is CAISASGSYNEQFF. The CDR3 DNA follows: TGTGCCATCAGTGCGAGCGGCTCCTACAATGAGCAGTTCTTC.